This note documents a single T cell receptor (beta chain) sequence. The data belong to a study of blood T cell repertoires in COVID-19. Study-level information: T cells, B-cell-depleted T cells, or PBMCs provided the cDNA or gDNA that served as material.

The study drew participants aged about 18 to 89 years from approximately 23 US areas. V was shortened by 8 bases and J by 9 bases, with 14 bases between the two germline ends. The germline CDR1 and CDR2 sequences are SGHTA and FQGNSA. This CDR3 comprises 13 residues. Here immunoSEQ multiplex PCR was the method, and the copy in TCRdb shows in-frame clones only, minus some. This table holds about 430,000 clones, approximately 90% found once. Source material: PBMCs or T cells enriched from blood (not recorded which). This rearrangement joins TRBV7-2 to TRBJ1-6, with D tentatively TRBD1 (5 bases). The sequence was collected from a woman in her late teens or twenties who had been exposed to COVID-19. For the CDR3, the DNA is TGTGCCAGCGCAACTGACGGGGGTTCACCCCTCCACTTT. It encodes CASATDGGSPLHF. The full variable domain, its missing parts supplied by reference TRBV7-2 and TRBJ1-6, is GAGVSQSPSNKVTEKGKDVELRCDPISGHTALYWYRQSLGQGLEFLIYFQGNSAPDKSGLPSDRFSAERTGGSVSTLTIQRTQQEDSAVYLCASATDGGSPLHFGNGTRLTVT.